The sample holds a few counts of the clone carrying this TCR beta chain. Individual cDNA molecules received unique molecular identifiers. TCRdb called the 5' RACE reads again in MiXCR, with one record for every CDR3 protein. The sample contains more than 65,000 distinct CDR3 sequences, approximately 13% of which appear only once. The data derive from a study of early T cells in non-severe SARS-CoV-2 infection. V gave up 5 bases and J gave up 8 bases; unmatched junction bases: 12. The CDR3 has 17 residues. The receptor's source is an adult who was a healthcare worker with PCR-confirmed SARS-CoV-2 infection or an uninfected control (not recorded which). The rearrangement links TRBV12-3 or TRBV12-4 to TRBJ2-1; 13 bases are a match to TRBD2. The sequenced sample was whole blood. CDR3 nucleotides: TGTGCCAGCAGTCTCTACGGACTAGCGGGAGATGGGGATGAGCAGTTCTTC. Protein sequence: CASSLYGLAGDGDEQFF.